Sequencing of this T cell receptor (beta chain) was carried out in a study of blood T cell repertoires in COVID-19. Study-level background: The analysed material was cDNA or gDNA that came from T cells, B-cell-depleted T cells, or PBMCs.

Trimming cost V 0 bases and J 10 bases; bases outside gene matches: 5. Germline-derived CDR1 and CDR2 are LGHDT and YNNKEL (reference sequence). The CDR3 is made up of 13 amino acids. Clones were sequenced by immunoSEQ multiplex PCR, and TCRdb holds only the in-frame ones, with some missing. The table lists about 300,000 clones, about 85% of them singletons. Enrollees, about 18 to 89 years old, lived in fewer than 25 US areas. Recovered status in Cohort 3 required two negative PCRs, clearance, or symptom resolution. The chain has TRBV3-1 (or the pseudogene TRBV3-2) and TRBJ1-1; TRBD1 agrees at 7 bases. The sample was PBMCs or T cells enriched from blood (not recorded which). The clonotype comes from a woman aged 45-59 years who had recovered from COVID-19. The CDR3 nucleotides read TGTGCCAGCAGCCAAGAAACAGGGGATGTAGCTTTCTTT. Protein sequence: CASSQETGDVAFF.